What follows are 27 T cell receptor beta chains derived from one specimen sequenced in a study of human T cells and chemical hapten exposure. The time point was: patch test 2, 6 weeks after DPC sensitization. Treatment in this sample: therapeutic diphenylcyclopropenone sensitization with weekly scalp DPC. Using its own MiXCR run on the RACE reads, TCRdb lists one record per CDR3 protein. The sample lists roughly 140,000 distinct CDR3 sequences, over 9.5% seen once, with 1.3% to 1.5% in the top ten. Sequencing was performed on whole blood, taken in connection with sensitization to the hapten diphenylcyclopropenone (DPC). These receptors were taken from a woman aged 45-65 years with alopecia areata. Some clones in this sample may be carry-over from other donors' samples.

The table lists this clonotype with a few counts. Here the CDR3 DNA reads TGTGCCAGCAGCCAAACGCCAGCCACTCAAGAGACCCAGTACTTC. Its translation is CASSQTPATQETQYF. The chain has TRBV14 and TRBJ2-5; no firm D call. From germline, CDR1 is SGHDN and CDR2 FVKESK. The CDR3 length is 15 residues. The V end lost 2 bases, the J end lost 2 bases, and 12 bases lay between the germline ends.

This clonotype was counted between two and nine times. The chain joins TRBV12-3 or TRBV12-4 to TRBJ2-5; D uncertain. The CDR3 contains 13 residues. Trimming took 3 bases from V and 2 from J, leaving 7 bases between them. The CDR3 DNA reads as TGTGCCAGCAGTTTCATCCAACAAGAGACCCAGTACTTC. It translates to CASSFIQQETQYF.

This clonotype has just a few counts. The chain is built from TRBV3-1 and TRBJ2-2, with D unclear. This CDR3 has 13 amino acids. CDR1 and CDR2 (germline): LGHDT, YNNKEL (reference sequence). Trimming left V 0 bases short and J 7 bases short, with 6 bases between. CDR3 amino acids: CASSQDQFGELFF. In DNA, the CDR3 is TGTGCCAGCAGCCAAGATCAGTTCGGGGAGCTGTTTTTT.

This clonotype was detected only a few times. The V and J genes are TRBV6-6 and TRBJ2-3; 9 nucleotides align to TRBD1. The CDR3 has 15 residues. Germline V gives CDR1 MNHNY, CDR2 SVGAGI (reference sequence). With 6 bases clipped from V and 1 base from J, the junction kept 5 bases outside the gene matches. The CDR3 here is CASRGQGWGTDTQYF. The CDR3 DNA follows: TGTGCCAGCAGGGGACAGGGATGGGGCACAGATACGCAGTATTTT.

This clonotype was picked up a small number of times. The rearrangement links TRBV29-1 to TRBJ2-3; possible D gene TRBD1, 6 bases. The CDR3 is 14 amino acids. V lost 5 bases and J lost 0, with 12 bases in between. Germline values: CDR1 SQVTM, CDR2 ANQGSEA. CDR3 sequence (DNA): TGCAGCGTTTCGACAGGCTCGAGCACAGATACGCAGTATTTT. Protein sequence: CSVSTGSSTDTQYF.

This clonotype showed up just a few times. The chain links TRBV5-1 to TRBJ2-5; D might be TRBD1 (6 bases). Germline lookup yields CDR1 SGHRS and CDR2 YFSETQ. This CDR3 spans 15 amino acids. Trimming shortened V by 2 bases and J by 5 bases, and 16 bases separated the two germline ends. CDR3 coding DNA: TGCGCCAGCAGCTTATCTCAGAACAGGGCCGAGACCCAGTACTTC. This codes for CASSLSQNRAETQYF.

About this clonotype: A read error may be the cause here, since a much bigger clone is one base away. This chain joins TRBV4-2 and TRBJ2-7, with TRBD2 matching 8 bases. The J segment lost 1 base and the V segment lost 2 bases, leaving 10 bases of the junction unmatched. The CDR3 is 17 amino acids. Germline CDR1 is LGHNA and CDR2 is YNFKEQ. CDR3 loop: CASSQPISGDSSYEQYF. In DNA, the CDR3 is TGTGCCAGCAGCCAACCAATTAGCGGGGACTCTTCCTACGAGCAGTACTTC.

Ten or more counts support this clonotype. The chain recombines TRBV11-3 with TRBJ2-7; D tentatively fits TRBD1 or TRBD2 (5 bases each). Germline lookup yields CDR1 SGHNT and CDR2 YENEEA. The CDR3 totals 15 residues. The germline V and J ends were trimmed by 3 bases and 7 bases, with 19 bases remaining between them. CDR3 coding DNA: TGTGCCAGCAGCTTTTTTTCGGGGACCATAATAGAGCAGTACTTC. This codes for CASSFFSGTIIEQYF.

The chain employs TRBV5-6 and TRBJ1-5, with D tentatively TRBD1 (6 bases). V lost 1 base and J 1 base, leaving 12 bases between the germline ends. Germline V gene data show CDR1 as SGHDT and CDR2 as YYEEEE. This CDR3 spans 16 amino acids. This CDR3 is CASSLYGQTSNQPQHF. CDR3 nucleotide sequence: TGTGCCAGCAGCTTGTACGGACAGACAAGCAATCAGCCCCAGCATTTT.

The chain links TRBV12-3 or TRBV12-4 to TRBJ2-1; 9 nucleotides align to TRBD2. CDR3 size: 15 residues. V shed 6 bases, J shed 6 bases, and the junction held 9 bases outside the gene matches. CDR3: CASSLGGAGGNEQFF. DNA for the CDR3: TGTGCCAGCAGCCTTGGGGGAGCGGGAGGCAATGAGCAGTTCTTC.

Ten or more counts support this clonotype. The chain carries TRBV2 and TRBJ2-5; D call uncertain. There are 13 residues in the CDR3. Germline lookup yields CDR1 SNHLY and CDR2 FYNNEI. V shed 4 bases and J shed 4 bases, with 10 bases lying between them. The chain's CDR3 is CASSGDRGETQYF. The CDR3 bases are TGTGCCAGCAGTGGAGATAGAGGAGAGACCCAGTACTTC.

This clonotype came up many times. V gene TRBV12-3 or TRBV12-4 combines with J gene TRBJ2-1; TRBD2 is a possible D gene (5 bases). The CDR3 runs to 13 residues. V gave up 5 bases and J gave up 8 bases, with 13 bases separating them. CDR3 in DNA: TGTGCCAGCAGTCCCCCCCTAGCATATGAGCAGTTCTTC. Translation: CASSPPLAYEQFF.

The CDR3 reads CASSFDRAIIRNTIYF. The CDR3 nucleotides read TGTGCCAGCAGTTTCGACAGAGCTATCATCCGAAACACCATATATTTT. The chain joins TRBV2 to TRBJ1-3; the D gene is possibly TRBD1 (5 bases). Trimming cost V 5 bases and J 5 bases, with 19 bases left between them. Germline assignment: CDR1 SNHLY and CDR2 FYNNEI. The CDR3 runs to 16 residues.

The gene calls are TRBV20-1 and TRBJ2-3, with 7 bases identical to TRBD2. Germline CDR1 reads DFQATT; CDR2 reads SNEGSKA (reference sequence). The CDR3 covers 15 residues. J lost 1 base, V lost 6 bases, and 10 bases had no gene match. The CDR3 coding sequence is TGCAGTGCCCCACCCCGTCTAGCGGGCACAGATACGCAGTATTTT. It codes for CSAPPRLAGTDTQYF.

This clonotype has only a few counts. The CDR3 DNA sequence: TGCAGCGCCAAAACGTTTGGCGCCTACGAGCAGTACTTC. This encodes CSAKTFGAYEQYF. The J gene is TRBJ2-7, the V gene TRBV29-1; D not resolved. The germline V gene has CDR1 SQVTM and CDR2 ANQGSEA. The CDR3 sequence is 13 residues long. V lost 7 bases and J lost 2, with 15 bases in between.

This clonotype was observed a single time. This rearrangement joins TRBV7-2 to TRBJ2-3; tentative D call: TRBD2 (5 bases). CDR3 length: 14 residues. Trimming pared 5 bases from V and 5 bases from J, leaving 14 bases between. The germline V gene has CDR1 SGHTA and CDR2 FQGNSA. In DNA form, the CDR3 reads TGTGCCAGCAGCCCGAATGGACGGGAAGATACGCAGTATTTT. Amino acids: CASSPNGREDTQYF.

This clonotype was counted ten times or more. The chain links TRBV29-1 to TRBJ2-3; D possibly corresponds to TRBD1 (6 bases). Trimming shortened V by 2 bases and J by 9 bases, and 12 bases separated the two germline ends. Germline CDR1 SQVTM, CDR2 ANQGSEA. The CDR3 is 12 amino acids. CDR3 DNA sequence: TGCAGCGTTGAAAGGGGGTTCGGAACGCAGTATTTT. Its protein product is CSVERGFGTQYF.

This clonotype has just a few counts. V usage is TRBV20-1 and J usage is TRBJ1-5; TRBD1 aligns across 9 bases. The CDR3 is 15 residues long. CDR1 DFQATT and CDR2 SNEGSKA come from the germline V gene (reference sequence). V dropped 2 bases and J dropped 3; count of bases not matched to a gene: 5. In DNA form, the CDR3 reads TGCAGTGCTAGACTCGACAGGGGGTTCAATCAGCCCCAGCATTTT. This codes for CSARLDRGFNQPQHF.

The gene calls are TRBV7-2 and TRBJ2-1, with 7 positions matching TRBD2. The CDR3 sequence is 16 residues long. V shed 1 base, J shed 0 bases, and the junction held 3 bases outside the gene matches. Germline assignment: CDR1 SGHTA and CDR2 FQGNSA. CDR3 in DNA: TGTGCCAGCAGCTTAGGGCTAGCGGACTCCTACAATGAGCAGTTCTTC. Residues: CASSLGLADSYNEQFF.

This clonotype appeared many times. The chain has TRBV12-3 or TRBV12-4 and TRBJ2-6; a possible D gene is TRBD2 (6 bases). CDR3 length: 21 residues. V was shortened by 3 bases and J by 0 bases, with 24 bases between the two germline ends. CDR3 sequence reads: CASSLRIGTPSPYSGANVLTF. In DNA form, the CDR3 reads TGTGCCAGCAGTTTGAGGATAGGGACTCCCTCGCCCTACTCTGGGGCCAACGTCCTGACTTTC.

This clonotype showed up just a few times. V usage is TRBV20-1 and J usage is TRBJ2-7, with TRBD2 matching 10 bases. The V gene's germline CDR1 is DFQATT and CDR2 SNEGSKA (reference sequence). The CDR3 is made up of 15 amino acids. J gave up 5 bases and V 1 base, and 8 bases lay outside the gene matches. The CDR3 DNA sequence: TGCAGTGCTAGAGCCGCTAGCGGGAGTTTGAACGAGCAGTACTTC. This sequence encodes CSARAASGSLNEQYF.

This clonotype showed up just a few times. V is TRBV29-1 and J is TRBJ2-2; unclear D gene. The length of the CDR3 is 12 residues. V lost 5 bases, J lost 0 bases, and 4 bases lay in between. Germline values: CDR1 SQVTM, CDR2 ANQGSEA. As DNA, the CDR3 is TGCAGCGTTAAAACGAACACCGGGGAGCTGTTTTTT. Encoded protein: CSVKTNTGELFF.

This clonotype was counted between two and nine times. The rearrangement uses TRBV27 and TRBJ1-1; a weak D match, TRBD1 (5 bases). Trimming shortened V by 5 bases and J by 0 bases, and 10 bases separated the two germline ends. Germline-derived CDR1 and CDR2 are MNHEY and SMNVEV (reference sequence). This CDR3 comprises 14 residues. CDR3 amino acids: CASSGGPLNTEAFF. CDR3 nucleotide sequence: TGTGCCAGCAGTGGGGGACCGCTGAACACTGAAGCTTTCTTT.

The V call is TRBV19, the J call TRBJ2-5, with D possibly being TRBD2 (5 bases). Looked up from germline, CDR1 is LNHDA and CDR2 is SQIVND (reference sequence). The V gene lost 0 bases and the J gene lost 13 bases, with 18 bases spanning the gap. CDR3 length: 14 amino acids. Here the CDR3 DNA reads TGTGCCAGTAGTATAGATACCCCAGGCGGGTTACTGTACTTC. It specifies CASSIDTPGGLLYF.

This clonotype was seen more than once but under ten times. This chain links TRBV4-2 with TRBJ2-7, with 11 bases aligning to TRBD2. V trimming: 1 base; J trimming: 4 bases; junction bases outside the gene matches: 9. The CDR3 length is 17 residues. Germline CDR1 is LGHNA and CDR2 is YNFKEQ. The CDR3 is CASSQGGALAGVYEQYF. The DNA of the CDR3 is TGTGCCAGCAGCCAAGGGGGGGCACTAGCGGGAGTTTACGAGCAGTACTTC.

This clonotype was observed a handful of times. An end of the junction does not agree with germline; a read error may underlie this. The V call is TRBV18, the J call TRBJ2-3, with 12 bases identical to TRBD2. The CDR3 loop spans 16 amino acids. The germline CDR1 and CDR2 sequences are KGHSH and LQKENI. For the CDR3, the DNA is TGTGCCGGCTCACCCAAGACTAGCGGGAGAGGAGATACGCAGTATTTT. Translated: CAGSPKTSGRGDTQYF.

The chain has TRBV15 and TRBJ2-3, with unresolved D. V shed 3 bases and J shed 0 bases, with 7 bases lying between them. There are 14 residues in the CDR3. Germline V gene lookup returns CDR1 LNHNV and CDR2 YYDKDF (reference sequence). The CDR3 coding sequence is TGTGCCACCAGCAGGCTCCTGAGCACAGATACGCAGTATTTT. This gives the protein CATSRLLSTDTQYF. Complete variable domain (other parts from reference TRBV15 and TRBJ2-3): DAMVIQNPRYQVTQFGKPVTLSCSQTLNHNVMYWYQQKSSQAPKLLFHYYDKDFNNEADTPDNFQSRRPNTSFCFLDIRSPGLGDTAMYLCATSRLLSTDTQYFGPGTRLTVL.